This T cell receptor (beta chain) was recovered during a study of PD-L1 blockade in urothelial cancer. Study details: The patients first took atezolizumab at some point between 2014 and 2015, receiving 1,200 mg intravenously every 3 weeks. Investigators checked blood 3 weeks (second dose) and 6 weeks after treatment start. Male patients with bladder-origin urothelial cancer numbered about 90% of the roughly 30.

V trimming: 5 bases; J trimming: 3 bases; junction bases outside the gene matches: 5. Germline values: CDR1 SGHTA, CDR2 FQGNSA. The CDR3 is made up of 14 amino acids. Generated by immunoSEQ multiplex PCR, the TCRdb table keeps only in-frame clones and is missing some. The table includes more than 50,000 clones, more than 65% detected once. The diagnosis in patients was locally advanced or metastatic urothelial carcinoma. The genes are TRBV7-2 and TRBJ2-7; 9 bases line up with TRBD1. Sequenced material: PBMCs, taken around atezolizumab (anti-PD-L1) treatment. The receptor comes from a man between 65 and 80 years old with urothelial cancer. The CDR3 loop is CASSPDRGGYEQYF. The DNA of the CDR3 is TGTGCCAGCAGCCCGGACAGGGGAGGCTACGAGCAGTACTTC.